The entry below gives a single T cell receptor beta chain sequence along with its context. This clonotype has at least ten counts. Its recognized antigen is unknown. No quality values exist for individual bases; no much larger clone is one base distant. There are 15 amino acids in the CDR3, from cysteine to phenylalanine inclusive. The entry retains the CDR3 DNA only, 45 bases that are in frame from base 1. Reading the germline V gene (reference sequence) gives CDR1 SGHKS and CDR2 YYEKEE. V drops 4 bases and J drops 0 bases, leaving 11 bases in between. The source of the sample is a study of CD8 T cells in ankylosing spondylitis (dated by TCRdb to the late 2010s). Context from the whole study: To find TCR variants linked to disease, the study profiled T cell receptor beta repertoires in ankylosing spondylitis patients and healthy donors. The full study cohort was made up of 25 ankylosing spondylitis patients and 108 healthy donors. Peripheral blood was sampled, and synovial fluid was also collected from ankylosing spondylitis patients. Points the paper makes about the study in general: Significant enrichment of the disease-linked clones was reported in matched synovial fluid samples from ankylosing spondylitis patients. Some motif variants had previously been reported in the synovial fluid and blood of reactive arthritis patients, which suggests shared mechanisms of disease initiation. Blood from ankylosing spondylitis patients appeared to be characterized by a TCR beta motif made up of fewer than ten highly homologous amino acid variants. In peripheral blood, the disease-linked clones were found at relatively low frequencies and had a CD8+ phenotype.

The run used an Illumina HiSeq 2500. Quantitative 5'-RACE with molecular barcodes was used to prepare TCR beta libraries. The published analysis was carried out like this. A new computational method based on a probabilistic model of VDJ rearrangement was used to identify disease-linked TCR variants. The public reads were quality trimmed at Q25 with fastp and then assembled into clones with MiXCR by TCRdb, keeping productive beta chains. Every distinct CDR3 protein forms one entry, paired with its most common genes and DNA. For this entry, the V and J calls and clone size follow TCRdb and not the study's own pipeline. In this sample the table shows about 130,000 distinct CDR3 sequences, about 7% of which occur a single time. The ten top clones hold 10% to 15% of the sample.

This receptor was obtained from a male donor with ankylosing spondylitis or in good health (not recorded which). Sequences were obtained from blood, either unsorted or a sorted T cell fraction (not recorded which). The rearranged chain carries TRBV5-5 and TRBJ1-3; no D gene can be assigned with confidence. The CDR3 region has the sequence CASSPAPLSGNTIYF. The bases read TGTGCCAGCAGCCCCGCACCCCTCTCTGGAAACACCATATATTTT.